This T cell receptor beta chain was identified during a study of PD-L1 blockade in urothelial cancer. Study-level background: Bladder-origin urothelial cancer in males described about 85% of the roughly 29 patients.

Sequencing used immunoSEQ multiplex PCR; TCRdb keeps in-frame clones, though not all of them. The sample has about 95,000 clones, over 75% seen once. Time point reported: pretreatment peripheral blood. V lost 2 bases to trimming and J lost 7 bases, with 15 bases between them. This CDR3 contains 14 residues. Germline V CDR1 and CDR2: MDHEN, SYDVKM. The receptor was isolated from a man between 60 and 70 years old with urothelial cancer. This chain uses TRBV28 with TRBJ2-7; no reliable D call. Sequences were derived from PBMCs, sampled around atezolizumab (anti-PD-L1) treatment. This chain's CDR3 is CASSLLRPRREQYF. The CDR3 bases are TGTGCCAGCAGTTTACTACGACCCCGCAGGGAGCAGTACTTC.